Listed below are T cell receptor beta chains from one sample, sequenced in a study of CD8 T cells in ankylosing spondylitis. TCRdb reprocessed the 5' RACE reads via MiXCR and lists one record per CDR3 protein. The table shows about 42,000 distinct CDR3 sequences, with around 2.9% occurring only once. The sequencing input was blood, either unsorted or a sorted T cell fraction (not recorded which). These receptors were collected from a male donor with ankylosing spondylitis or in good health (not recorded which). The CDR3 runs from the conserved cysteine through the conserved F or W. The D gene is left open where the match is weak. Expanded clones are given a class, and other clones once, few, many or no size at all.

>many|TRBJ2-1|TRBD2|TRBV9
CASSVDSGRGDEQFF
TGTGCCAGCAGCGTAGACAGCGGGAGGGGGGATGAGCAGTTCTTC
>many|TRBJ2-7|TRBD1|TRBV9
CASSVERQGEQYF
TGTGCCAGCAGCGTAGAGAGACAGGGCGAGCAGTACTTC
>many|TRBJ2-1|TRBD2|TRBV9
CASSVFGLAGAMDEQFF
TGTGCCAGCAGCGTATTCGGGCTAGCGGGAGCTATGGATGAGCAGTTCTTC
>many|TRBJ2-3|NA|TRBV9
CASSVPPATDTQYF
TGTGCCAGCAGCGTACCCCCGGCCACAGATACGCAGTATTTT
>many|TRBJ1-1|TRBD1|TRBV9
CASSVTGTGRTEAFF
TGTGCCAGCAGCGTAACTGGGACAGGGAGGACGGAAGCTTTCTTT
>many|TRBJ2-2|NA|TRBV9
CASSPHLVAANTGELFF
TGTGCCAGCAGCCCCCATTTGGTAGCGGCGAACACCGGGGAGCTGTTTTTT
>many|TRBJ2-7|NA|TRBV9
CASSGTGTLYEQYF
TGTGCCAGCAGCGGAACCGGGACCCTCTACGAGCAGTACTTC
>many|TRBJ1-5|NA|TRBV9
CASSVGWGLNQPQHF
TGTGCCAGCAGCGTAGGATGGGGCCTCAATCAGCCCCAGCATTTT
>many|TRBJ2-3|NA|TRBV9
CASSVVGNREDTQYF
TGTGCCAGCAGCGTAGTTGGGAACAGGGAGGATACGCAGTATTTT
>many|TRBJ2-1|TRBD2|TRBV9
CASSVEGRGSNEQFF
TGTGCCAGCAGCGTAGAGGGGCGGGGGTCCAATGAGCAGTTCTTC
>many|TRBJ2-3|NA|TRBV9
CASSASRGGGSTDTQYF
TGTGCCAGCAGCGCGTCACGGGGCGGAGGGAGCACAGATACGCAGTATTTT
>many|TRBJ1-1|NA|TRBV9
CASSVAPGGTEAFF
TGTGCCAGCAGCGTAGCCCCGGGGGGCACTGAAGCTTTCTTT
>many|TRBJ2-5|TRBD2|TRBV9
CASSPRGTSGKGETQYF
TGTGCCAGCAGCCCGCGGGGGACTAGCGGGAAGGGGGAGACCCAGTACTTC
>many|TRBJ2-5|NA|TRBV9
CASSVVPSAQETQYF
TGTGCCAGCAGCGTAGTCCCTAGTGCTCAAGAGACCCAGTACTTC
>many|TRBJ2-3|NA|TRBV9
CASSVQLSDTQYF
TGTGCCAGCAGCGTACAGCTGTCAGATACGCAGTATTTT
>many|TRBJ2-3|NA|TRBV9
CASSVDGGATDTQYF
TGTGCCAGCAGCGTAGATGGGGGAGCCACAGATACGCAGTATTTT
>NA|TRBJ2-7|NA|TRBV9
CASSVELGDYEQYF
TGTGCCAGCAGCGTGGAGTTGGGAGACTACGAGCAGTACTTC
>many|TRBJ2-3|NA|TRBV9
CASSLRDSTPNTQYF
TGTGCCAGCAGCCTCCGGGACTCGACGCCGAATACGCAGTATTTT
>many|TRBJ1-2|NA|TRBV9
CASSALYQGYTF
TGTGCCAGCAGCGCCTTATACCAGGGCTACACCTTC
>many|TRBJ2-3|NA|TRBV9
CASSVVISGTTDTQYF
TGTGCCAGCAGCGTAGTTATTAGCGGTACCACAGATACGCAGTATTTT
>many|TRBJ2-7|NA|TRBV27
CASIPAYEQYF
TGTGCCAGCATCCCAGCCTACGAGCAGTACTTC
>many|TRBJ2-7|TRBD1|TRBV9
CASSVSGQGVRTYEQYF
TGTGCCAGCAGCGTGTCGGGACAGGGAGTTAGAACCTACGAGCAGTACTTC
>many|TRBJ2-3|NA|TRBV9
CASGRGSTDTQYF
TGTGCCAGCGGTCGAGGGAGCACAGATACGCAGTATTTT
>many|TRBJ2-1|TRBD2|TRBV9
CASSVRSGGQGDEQFF
TGTGCCAGCAGCGTACGATCGGGGGGGCAAGGGGATGAGCAGTTCTTC
>few|TRBJ1-2|NA|TRBV9
CASSAVNYGYTF
TGTGCCAGCAGCGCCGTGAACTATGGCTACACCTTC
>many|TRBJ1-2|NA|TRBV9
CASSPMVGGYTF
TGTGCCAGCAGCCCCATGGTGGGTGGCTACACCTTC
>many|TRBJ2-2|NA|TRBV9
CASSPRVGANTGELFF
TGTGCCAGCAGCCCCAGGGTCGGAGCGAACACCGGGGAGCTGTTTTTT
>many|TRBJ2-2|TRBD2|TRBV9
CASSPLAGGPIGELFF
TGTGCCAGCAGTCCTCTAGCGGGAGGGCCCATCGGGGAGCTGTTTTTT
>many|TRBJ2-7|NA|TRBV9
CASSVGTVSREQYF
TGTGCCAGCAGCGTAGGGACAGTCTCCCGCGAGCAGTACTTC
>many|TRBJ1-1|NA|TRBV9
CASSVDTTANTEAFF
TGTGCCAGCAGCGTAGACACCACCGCGAACACTGAAGCTTTCTTT
>many|TRBJ2-1|NA|TRBV9
CASSRSGTDNEQFF
TGTGCCAGCAGCCGGTCGGGAACCGACAATGAGCAGTTCTTC
>NA|TRBJ2-1|TRBD2|TRBV9
CASSGLGEGYNEQFF
TGTGCCAGCAGCGGCCTGGGGGAGGGGTACAATGAGCAGTTCTTC
>many|TRBJ2-3|NA|TRBV9
CASSVGWGVTDTQYF
TGTGCCAGCAGCGTAGGTTGGGGGGTCACAGATACGCAGTATTTT
>many|TRBJ1-2|TRBD1|TRBV9
CASSGPGQGPYGYTF
TGTGCCAGCAGCGGGCCGGGACAGGGGCCCTATGGCTACACCTTC
>many|TRBJ1-6|NA|TRBV9
CASRRETQGRSPLHF
TGTGCCAGCAGAAGGGAGACACAGGGACGGTCACCCCTCCACTTT
>many|TRBJ1-1|NA|TRBV9
CASSPDTLGIFF
TGTGCCAGCAGCCCGGACACCCTGGGGATTTTCTTT
>NA|TRBJ2-2|NA|TRBV9
CASNEGRSGPNTGELFF
TGTGCCAGCAATGAGGGCAGGTCAGGTCCGAACACCGGGGAGCTGTTTTTT
>many|TRBJ2-1|TRBD2|TRBV9
CASSVVGGGPYNEQFF
TGTGCCAGCAGCGTAGTCGGGGGGGGCCCCTACAATGAGCAGTTCTTC
>many|TRBJ2-3|TRBD2|TRBV9
CASSSRGLALTTDTQYF
TGTGCCAGCAGCTCCAGGGGACTAGCACTTACCACAGATACGCAGTATTTT
>many|TRBJ2-7|TRBD2|TRBV9
CASSVGALAEYEQYF
TGTGCCAGCAGCGTAGGGGCGCTAGCGGAATACGAGCAGTACTTC
>many|TRBJ1-1|NA|TRBV9
CASSVGGSNTEAFF
TGTGCCAGCAGCGTAGGGGGGAGCAACACTGAAGCTTTCTTT
>many|TRBJ2-7|NA|TRBV9
CASSVENSGRYEQYF
TGTGCCAGCAGCGTAGAGAATAGCGGCAGGTACGAGCAGTACTTC
>many|TRBJ1-5|NA|TRBV9
CASSASSGLEPQHF
TGTGCCAGCAGCGCGAGCAGCGGACTTGAGCCCCAGCATTTT
>many|TRBJ2-3|NA|TRBV9
CASSARRASFSTDTQYF
TGTGCCAGCAGCGCACGGAGGGCCAGCTTTAGCACAGATACGCAGTATTTT